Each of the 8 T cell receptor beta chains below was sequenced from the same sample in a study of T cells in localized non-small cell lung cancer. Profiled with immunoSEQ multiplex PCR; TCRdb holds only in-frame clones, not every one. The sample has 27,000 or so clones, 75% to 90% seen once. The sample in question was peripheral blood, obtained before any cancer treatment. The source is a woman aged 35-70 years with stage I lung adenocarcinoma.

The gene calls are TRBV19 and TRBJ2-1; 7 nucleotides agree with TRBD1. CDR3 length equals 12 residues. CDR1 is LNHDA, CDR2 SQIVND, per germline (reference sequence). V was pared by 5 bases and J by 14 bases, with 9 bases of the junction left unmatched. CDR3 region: CASSPAGTAEFF. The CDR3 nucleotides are TGTGCCAGTAGTCCTGCTGGGACAGCTGAGTTCTTC.

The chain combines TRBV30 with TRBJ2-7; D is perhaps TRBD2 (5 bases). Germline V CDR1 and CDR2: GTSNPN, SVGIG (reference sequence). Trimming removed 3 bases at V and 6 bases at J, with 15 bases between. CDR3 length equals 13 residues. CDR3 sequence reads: CAWRRGGAPEQYF. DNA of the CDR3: TGTGCCTGGAGACGCGGAGGAGCGCCCGAGCAGTACTTC. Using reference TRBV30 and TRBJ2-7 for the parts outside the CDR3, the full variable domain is SQTIHQWPATLVQPVGSPLSLECTVEGTSNPNLYWYRQAAGRGLQLLFYSVGIGQISSEVPQNLSASRPQDRQFILSSKKLLLSDSGFYLCAWRRGGAPEQYFGPGTRLTVT.

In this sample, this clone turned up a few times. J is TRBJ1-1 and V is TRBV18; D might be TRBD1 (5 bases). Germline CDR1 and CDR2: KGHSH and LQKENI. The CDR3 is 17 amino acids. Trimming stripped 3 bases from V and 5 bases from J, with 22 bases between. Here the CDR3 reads CASSPGEGRQGRTEAFF. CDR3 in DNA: TGTGCCAGCTCACCGGGCGAAGGGAGGCAGGGACGAACTGAAGCTTTCTTT.

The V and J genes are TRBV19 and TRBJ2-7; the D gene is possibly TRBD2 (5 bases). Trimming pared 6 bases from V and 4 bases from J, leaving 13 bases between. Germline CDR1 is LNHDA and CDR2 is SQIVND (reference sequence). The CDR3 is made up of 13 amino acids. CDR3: CASRPGMYYEQYF. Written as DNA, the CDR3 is TGTGCCAGTAGACCCGGGATGTATTACGAGCAGTACTTC.

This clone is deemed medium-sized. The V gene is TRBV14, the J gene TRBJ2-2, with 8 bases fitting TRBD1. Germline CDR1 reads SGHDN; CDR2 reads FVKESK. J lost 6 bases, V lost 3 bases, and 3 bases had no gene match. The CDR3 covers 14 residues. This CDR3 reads CASSHLTGAGELFF. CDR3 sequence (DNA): TGTGCCAGCAGCCACCTGACAGGGGCCGGGGAGCTGTTTTTT.

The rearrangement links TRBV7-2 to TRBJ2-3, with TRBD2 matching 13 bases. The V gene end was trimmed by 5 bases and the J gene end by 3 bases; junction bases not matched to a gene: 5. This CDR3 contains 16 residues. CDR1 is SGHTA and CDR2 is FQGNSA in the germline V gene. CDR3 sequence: CASSPRLAGGTDTQYF. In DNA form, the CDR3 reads TGTGCCAGCAGCCCCCGACTAGCGGGGGGAACAGATACGCAGTATTTT.

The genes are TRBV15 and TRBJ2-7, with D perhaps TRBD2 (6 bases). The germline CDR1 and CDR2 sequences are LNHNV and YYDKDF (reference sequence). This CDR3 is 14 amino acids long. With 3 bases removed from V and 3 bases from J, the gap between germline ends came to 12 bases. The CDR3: CATSRPGSFYEQYF. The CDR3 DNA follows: TGTGCCACCAGCAGGCCCGGGAGTTTCTACGAGCAGTACTTC.

CDR3 sequence: CASSPPAGGRSYEQYF. CDR3 nucleotide sequence: TGTGCCAGCAGCCCGCCGGCGGGGGGGCGGTCCTACGAGCAGTACTTC. The chain links TRBV7-9 to TRBJ2-7; 9 bases fit TRBD2. In germline, CDR1 is SEHNR, CDR2 FQNEAQ (reference sequence). There are 16 residues in the CDR3. Losses at the gene ends were 5 bases for V and 1 base for J; bases not matched to a gene: 9.